This TCR beta chain was captured by sequencing in a study of T-cell memory formation after mild COVID-19. Study-wide context: For the most part, TCR clusters were specific to one donor.

TCRdb called the 5' RACE reads again in MiXCR, with one record for every CDR3 protein. The table includes around 340,000 distinct CDR3 sequences, around a fifth detected once. CDR1 is SGHNT, CDR2 YYREEE, per germline (reference sequence). Trimming stripped 3 bases from V and 6 bases from J, with 13 bases between. This CDR3 is built from 13 residues. The study, taken as a whole, reports: Cross-reactive memory appears to have joined, as suggested by some responding clones showing up in pre-infection memory.

Details on this clonotype: Antigen: not known.

The rearrangement links TRBV5-4 to TRBJ2-7, with D possibly being TRBD1 (5 bases). The sequenced material came from PBMCs or a T cell subset sorted from them (not recorded which). This sequence originates from an adult woman who had mild COVID-19 (a few samples of this study predate the infection). Cell type and time point are not known. The CDR3 region is CASSSNRFSEQYF. CDR3 nucleotides: TGTGCCAGCAGCTCCAACAGGTTCTCCGAGCAGTACTTC.